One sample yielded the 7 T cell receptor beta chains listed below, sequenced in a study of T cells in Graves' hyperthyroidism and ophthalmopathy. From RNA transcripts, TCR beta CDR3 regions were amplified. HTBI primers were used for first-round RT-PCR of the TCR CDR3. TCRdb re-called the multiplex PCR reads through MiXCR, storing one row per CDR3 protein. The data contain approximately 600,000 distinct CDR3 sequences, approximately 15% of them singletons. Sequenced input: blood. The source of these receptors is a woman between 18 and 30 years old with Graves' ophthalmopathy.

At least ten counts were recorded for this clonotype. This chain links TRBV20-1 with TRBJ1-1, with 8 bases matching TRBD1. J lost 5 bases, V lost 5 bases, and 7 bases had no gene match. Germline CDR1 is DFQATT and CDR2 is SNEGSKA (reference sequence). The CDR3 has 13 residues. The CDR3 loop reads CSAPRTGRTEAFF. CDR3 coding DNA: TGCAGTGCTCCTAGGACAGGGCGGACTGAAGCTTTCTTT.

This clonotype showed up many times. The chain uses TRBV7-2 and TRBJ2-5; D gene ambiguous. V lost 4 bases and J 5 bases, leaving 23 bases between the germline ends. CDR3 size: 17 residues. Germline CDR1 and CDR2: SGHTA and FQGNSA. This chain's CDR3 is CASSSRALLYPRETQYF. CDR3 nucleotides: TGTGCCAGCAGCTCCCGGGCCCTCCTTTATCCCAGGGAGACCCAGTACTTC.

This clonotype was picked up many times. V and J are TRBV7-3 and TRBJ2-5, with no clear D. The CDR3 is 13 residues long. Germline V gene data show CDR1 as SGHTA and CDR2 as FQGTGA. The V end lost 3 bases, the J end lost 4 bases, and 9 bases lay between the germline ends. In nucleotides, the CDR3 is TGTGCCAGCAGCTTCGGCGCAGGAGAGACCCAGTACTTC. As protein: CASSFGAGETQYF.

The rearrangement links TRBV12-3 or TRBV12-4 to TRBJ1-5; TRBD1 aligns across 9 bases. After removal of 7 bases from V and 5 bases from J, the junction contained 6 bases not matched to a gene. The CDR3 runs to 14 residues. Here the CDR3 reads CASTRDRADQPQHF. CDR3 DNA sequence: TGTGCCAGCACCCGGGACAGGGCGGATCAGCCCCAGCATTTT.

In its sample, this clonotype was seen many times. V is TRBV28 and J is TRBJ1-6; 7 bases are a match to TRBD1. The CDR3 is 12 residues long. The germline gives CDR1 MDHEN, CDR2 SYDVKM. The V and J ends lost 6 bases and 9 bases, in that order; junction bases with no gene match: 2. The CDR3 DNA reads TGTGCCAGCAGGACAGGGTCTTCACCCCTCCACTTT. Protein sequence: CASRTGSSPLHF.

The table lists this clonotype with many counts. The CDR3 loop is CSACRVRYEQYF. In DNA form, the CDR3 reads TGCAGTGCTTGCAGGGTTAGGTACGAGCAGTACTTC. The V call is TRBV20-1, the J call TRBJ2-7; weak D call: TRBD1 (5 bases). The germline CDR1 and CDR2 sequences are DFQATT and SNEGSKA (reference sequence). V lost 5 bases and J lost 4, with 12 bases in between. This CDR3 contains 12 residues.

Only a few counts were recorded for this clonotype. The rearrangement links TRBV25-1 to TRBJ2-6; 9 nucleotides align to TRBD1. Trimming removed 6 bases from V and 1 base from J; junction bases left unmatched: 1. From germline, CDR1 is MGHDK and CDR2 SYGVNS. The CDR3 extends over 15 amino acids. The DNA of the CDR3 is TGTGCCAGCAGGGACAGGGGATCTGGGGCCAACGTCCTGACTTTC. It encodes CASRDRGSGANVLTF.